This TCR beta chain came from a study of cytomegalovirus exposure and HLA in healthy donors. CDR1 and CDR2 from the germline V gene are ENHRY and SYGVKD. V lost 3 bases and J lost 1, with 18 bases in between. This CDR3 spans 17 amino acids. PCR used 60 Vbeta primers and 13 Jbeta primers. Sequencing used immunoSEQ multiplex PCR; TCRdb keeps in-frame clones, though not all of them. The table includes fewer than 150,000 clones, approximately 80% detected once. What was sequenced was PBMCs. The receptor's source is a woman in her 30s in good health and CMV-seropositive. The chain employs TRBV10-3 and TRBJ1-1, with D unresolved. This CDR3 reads CAISESSGISQNTEAFF. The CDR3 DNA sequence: TGTGCCATCAGTGAATCGTCGGGGATCTCCCAGAACACTGAAGCTTTCTTT.